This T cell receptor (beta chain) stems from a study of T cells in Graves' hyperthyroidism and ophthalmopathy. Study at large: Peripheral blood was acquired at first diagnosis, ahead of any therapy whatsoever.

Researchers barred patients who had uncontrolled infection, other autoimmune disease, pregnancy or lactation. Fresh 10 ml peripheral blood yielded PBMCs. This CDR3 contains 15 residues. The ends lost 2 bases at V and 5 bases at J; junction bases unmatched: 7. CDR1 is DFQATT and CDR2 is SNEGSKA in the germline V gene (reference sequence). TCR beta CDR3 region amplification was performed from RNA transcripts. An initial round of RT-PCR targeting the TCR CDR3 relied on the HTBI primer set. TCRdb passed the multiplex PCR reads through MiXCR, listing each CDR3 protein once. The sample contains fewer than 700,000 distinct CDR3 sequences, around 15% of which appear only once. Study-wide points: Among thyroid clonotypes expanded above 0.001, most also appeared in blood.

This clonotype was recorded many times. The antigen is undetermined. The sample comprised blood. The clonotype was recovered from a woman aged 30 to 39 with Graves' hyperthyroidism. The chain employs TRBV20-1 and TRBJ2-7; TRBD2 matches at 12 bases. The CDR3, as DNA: TGCAGTGCTAGAACGAGTCTAGCGGGAGGGAACGAGCAGTACTTC. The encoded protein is CSARTSLAGGNEQYF.